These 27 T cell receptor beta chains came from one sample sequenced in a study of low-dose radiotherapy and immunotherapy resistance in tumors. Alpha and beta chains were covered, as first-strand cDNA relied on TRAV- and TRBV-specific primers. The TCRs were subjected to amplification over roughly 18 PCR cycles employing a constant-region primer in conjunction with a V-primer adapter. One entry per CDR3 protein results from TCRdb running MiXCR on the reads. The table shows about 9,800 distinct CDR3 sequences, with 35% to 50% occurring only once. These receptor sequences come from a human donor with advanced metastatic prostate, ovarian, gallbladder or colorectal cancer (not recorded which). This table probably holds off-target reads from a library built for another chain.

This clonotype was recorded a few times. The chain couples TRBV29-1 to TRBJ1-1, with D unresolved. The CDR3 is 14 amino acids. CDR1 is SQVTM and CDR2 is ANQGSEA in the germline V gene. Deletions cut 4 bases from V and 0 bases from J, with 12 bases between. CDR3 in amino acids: CSVVVGGMNTEAFF. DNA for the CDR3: TGCAGCGTTGTTGTGGGAGGAATGAACACTGAAGCTTTCTTT. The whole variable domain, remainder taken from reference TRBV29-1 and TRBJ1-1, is SAVISQKPSRDICQRGTSLTIQCQVDSQVTMMFWYRQQPGQSLTLIATANQGSEATYESGFVIDKFPISRPNLTFSTLTVSNMSPEDSSIYLCSVVVGGMNTEAFFGQGTRLTVV.

In nucleotides, the CDR3 is TGTGCCAGCAGCCAAGGGACAGTAAAGCAGTACTTC. Its translation is CASSQGTVKQYF. The chain uses TRBV3-1 and TRBJ2-7, with D possibly being TRBD1 (6 bases). The germline V gene encodes CDR1 LGHDT and CDR2 YNNKEL (reference sequence). Trimming removed 1 base from V and 8 bases from J, with 9 bases in between. The CDR3 sequence is 12 residues long.

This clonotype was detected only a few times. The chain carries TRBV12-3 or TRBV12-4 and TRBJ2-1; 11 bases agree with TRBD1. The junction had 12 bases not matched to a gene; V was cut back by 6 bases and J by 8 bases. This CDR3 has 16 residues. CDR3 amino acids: CASRPGQGASGYEQFF. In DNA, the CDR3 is TGTGCCAGCAGACCAGGACAGGGGGCTTCGGGGTATGAGCAGTTCTTC.

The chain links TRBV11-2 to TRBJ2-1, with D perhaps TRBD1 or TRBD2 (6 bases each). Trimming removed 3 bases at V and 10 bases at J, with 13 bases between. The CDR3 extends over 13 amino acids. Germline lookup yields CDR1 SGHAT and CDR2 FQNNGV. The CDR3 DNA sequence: TGTGCCAGCAGCTTGTGGGGGGCCGAAGAGCAGTTCTTC. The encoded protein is CASSLWGAEEQFF.

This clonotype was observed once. The CDR3 region has the DNA TGCGCCAGCAGCTTGTACGATACGCAGTATTTT. Translating it yields CASSLYDTQYF. The chain uses TRBV5-1 and TRBJ2-3; D gene unclear. This CDR3 spans 11 amino acids. Between the trimmed V and J ends, which lost 1 base and 6 bases, there was a span of 3 bases. The germline V gene encodes CDR1 SGHRS and CDR2 YFSETQ. Complete variable domain (other parts from reference TRBV5-1 and TRBJ2-3): KAGVTQTPRYLIKTRGQQVTLSCSPISGHRSVSWYQQTPGQGLQFLFEYFSETQRNKGNFPGRFSGRQFSNSRSEMNVSTLELGDSALYLCASSLYDTQYFGPGTRLTVL.

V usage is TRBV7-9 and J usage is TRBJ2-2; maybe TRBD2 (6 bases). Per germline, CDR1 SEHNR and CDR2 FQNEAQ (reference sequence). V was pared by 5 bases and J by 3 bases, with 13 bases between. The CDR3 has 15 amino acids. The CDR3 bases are TGTGCCAGCAGCCCCCCGGGGGACTACACCGGGGAGCTGTTTTTT. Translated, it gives CASSPPGDYTGELFF.

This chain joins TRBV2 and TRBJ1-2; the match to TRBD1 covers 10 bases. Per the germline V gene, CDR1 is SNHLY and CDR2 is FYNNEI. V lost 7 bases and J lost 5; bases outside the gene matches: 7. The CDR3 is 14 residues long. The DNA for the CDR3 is TGTGCCAGCACCATTCTGGGACAGGGGTATGGCTACACCTTC. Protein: CASTILGQGYGYTF. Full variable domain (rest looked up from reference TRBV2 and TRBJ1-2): EPEVTQTPSHQVTQMGQEVILRCVPISNHLYFYWYRQILGQKVEFLVSFYNNEISEKSEIFDDQFSVERPDGSNFTLKIRSTKLEDSAMYFCASTILGQGYGYTFGSGTRLTVV.

The CDR3 sequence: CASRWGQGPGELFF. Here the CDR3 DNA reads TGTGCCAGCAGATGGGGACAGGGGCCCGGGGAGCTGTTTTTT. The gene calls are TRBV5-4 and TRBJ2-2, with 10 nucleotides matching TRBD1. The CDR3 has 14 residues. The V gene end was trimmed by 5 bases and the J gene end by 6 bases; junction bases not matched to a gene: 4. Germline V gives CDR1 SGHNT, CDR2 YYREEE (reference sequence).

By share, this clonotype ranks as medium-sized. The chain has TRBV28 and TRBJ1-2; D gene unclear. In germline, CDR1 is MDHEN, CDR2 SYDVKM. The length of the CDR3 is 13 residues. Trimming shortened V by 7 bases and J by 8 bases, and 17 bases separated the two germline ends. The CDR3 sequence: CASTFGDSRGYTF. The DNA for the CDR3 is TGTGCCAGCACCTTCGGGGATTCGAGAGGCTACACCTTC.

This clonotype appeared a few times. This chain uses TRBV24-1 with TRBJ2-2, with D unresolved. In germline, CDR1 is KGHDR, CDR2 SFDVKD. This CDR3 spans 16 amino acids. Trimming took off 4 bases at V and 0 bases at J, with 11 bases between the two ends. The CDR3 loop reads CATSEGRLSNTGELFF. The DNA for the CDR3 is TGTGCCACCAGTGAGGGCAGGCTATCGAACACCGGGGAGCTGTTTTTT.

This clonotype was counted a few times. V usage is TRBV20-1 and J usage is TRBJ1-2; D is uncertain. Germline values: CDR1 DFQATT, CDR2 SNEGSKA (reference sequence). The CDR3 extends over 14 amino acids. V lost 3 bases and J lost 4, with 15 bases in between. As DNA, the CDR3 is TGCAGTGCTAGTATCCCCGGACGGGGCTATGGCTACACCTTC. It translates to CSASIPGRGYGYTF.

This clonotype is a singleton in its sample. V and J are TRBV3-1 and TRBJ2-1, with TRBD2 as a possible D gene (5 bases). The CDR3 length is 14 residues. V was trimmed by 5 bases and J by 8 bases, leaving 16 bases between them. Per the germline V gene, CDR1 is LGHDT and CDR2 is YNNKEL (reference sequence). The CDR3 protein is CASSAVVEGDEQFF. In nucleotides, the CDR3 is TGTGCCAGCAGCGCAGTTGTTGAGGGTGATGAGCAGTTCTTC.

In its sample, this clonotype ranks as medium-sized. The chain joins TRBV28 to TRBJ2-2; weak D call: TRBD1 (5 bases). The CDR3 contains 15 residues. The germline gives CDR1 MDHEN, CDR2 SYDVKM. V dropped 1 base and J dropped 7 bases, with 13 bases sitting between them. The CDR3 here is CASSLSVGANGELFF. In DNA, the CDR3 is TGTGCCAGCAGTTTATCGGTAGGGGCGAACGGGGAGCTGTTTTTT.

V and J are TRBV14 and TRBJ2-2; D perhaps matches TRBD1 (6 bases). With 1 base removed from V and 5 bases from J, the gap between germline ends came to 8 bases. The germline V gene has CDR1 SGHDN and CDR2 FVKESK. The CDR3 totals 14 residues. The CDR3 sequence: CASSQATGTGELFF. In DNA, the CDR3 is TGTGCCAGCAGCCAAGCTACAGGGACCGGGGAGCTGTTTTTT.

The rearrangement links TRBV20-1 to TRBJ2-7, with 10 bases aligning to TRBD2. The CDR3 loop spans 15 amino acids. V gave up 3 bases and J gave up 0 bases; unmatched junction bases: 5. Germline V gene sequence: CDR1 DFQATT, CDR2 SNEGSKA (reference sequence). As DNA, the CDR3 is TGCAGTGCTAGCGCGGGGACTAGCGTCTCCTACGAGCAGTACTTC. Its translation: CSASAGTSVSYEQYF.

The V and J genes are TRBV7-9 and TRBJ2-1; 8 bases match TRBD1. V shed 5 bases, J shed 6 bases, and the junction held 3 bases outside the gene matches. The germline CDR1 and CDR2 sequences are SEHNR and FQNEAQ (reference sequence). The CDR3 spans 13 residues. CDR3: CASSTGQGNEQFF. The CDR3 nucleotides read TGTGCCAGCAGCACAGGACAGGGCAATGAGCAGTTCTTC.

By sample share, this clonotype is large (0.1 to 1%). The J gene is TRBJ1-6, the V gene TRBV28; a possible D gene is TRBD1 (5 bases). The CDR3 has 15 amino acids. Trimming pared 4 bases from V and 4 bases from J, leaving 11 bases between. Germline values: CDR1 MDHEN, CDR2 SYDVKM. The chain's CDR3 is CASSYWYRYNSPLHF. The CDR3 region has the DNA TGTGCCAGCAGTTATTGGTACAGGTATAATTCACCCCTCCACTTT. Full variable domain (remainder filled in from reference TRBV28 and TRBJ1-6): DVKVTQSSRYLVKRTGEKVFLECVQDMDHENMFWYRQDPGLGLRLIYFSYDVKMKEKGDIPEGYSVSREKKERFSLILESASTNQTSMYLCASSYWYRYNSPLHFGNGTRLTVT.

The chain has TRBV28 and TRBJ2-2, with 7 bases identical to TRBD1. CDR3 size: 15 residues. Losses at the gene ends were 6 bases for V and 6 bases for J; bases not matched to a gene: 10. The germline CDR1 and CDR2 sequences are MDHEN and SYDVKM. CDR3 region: CASSHRQGAPGELFF. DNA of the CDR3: TGTGCCAGCAGCCACCGACAGGGTGCTCCCGGGGAGCTGTTTTTT. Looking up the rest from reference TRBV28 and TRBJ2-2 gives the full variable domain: DVKVTQSSRYLVKRTGEKVFLECVQDMDHENMFWYRQDPGLGLRLIYFSYDVKMKEKGDIPEGYSVSREKKERFSLILESASTNQTSMYLCASSHRQGAPGELFFGEGSRLTVL.

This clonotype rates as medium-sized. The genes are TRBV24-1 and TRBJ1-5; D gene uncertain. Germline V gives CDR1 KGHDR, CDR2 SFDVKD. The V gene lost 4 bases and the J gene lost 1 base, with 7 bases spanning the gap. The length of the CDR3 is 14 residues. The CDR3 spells CATSDPGSNQPQHF. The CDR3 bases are TGTGCCACCAGTGACCCTGGAAGCAATCAGCCCCAGCATTTT.

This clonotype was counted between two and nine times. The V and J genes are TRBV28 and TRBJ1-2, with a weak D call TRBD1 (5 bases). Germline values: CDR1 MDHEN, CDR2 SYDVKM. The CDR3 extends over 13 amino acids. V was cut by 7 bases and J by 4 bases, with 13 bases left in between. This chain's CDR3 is CASNPYRFYGYTF. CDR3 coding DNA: TGTGCCAGCAATCCCTACAGGTTCTATGGCTACACCTTC.

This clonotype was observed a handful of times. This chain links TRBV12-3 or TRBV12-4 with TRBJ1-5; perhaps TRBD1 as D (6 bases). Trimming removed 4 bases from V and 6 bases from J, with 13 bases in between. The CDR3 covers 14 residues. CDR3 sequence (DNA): TGTGCCAGCAGTTGGGGGGGGCGAGGTCAGCCCCAGCATTTT. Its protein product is CASSWGGRGQPQHF.

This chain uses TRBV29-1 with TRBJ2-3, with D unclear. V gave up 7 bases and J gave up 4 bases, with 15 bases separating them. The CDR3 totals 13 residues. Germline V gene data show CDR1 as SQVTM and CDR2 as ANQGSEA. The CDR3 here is CSAVRSSPDTQYF. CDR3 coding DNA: TGCAGCGCCGTAAGGTCCTCACCAGATACGCAGTATTTT.

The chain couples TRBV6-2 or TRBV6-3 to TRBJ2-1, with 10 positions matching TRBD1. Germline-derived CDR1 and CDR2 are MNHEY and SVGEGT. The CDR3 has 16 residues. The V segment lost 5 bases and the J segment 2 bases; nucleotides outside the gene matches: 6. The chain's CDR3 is CASSPEGQGAYNEQFF. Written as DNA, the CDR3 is TGTGCCAGCAGTCCCGAAGGACAGGGGGCCTACAATGAGCAGTTCTTC.

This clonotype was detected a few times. CDR3 DNA: TGTGCCAGCAGTGTCAGGACAGGGGGCGTAGAGACCCAGTACTTC. Translation gives CASSVRTGGVETQYF. The chain is built from TRBV6-6 and TRBJ2-5; 11 nucleotides align to TRBD1. The ends lost 5 bases at V and 4 bases at J; junction bases unmatched: 6. The germline V gene has CDR1 MNHNY and CDR2 SVGAGI (reference sequence). This CDR3 region has 15 residues.

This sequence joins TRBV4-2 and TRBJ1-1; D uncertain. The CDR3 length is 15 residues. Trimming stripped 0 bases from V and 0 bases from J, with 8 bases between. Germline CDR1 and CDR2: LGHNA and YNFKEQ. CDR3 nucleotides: TGTGCCAGCAGCCAAGACCCCCACCTGAACACTGAAGCTTTCTTT. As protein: CASSQDPHLNTEAFF.

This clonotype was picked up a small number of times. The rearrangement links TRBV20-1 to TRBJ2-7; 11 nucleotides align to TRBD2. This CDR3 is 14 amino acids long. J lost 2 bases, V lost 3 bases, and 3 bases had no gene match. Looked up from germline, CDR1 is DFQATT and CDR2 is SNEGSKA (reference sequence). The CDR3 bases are TGCAGTGCTAGTGCTAGCGGGAGGACCTACGAGCAGTACTTC. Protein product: CSASASGRTYEQYF.

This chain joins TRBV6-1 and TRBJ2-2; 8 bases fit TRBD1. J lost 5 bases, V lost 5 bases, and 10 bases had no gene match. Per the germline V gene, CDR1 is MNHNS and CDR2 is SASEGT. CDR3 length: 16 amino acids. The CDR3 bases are TGTGCCAGCAGTACACCCAGGGGGCAAGGGACCGGGGAGCTGTTTTTT. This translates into CASSTPRGQGTGELFF.